This passage covers 3 T cell receptor beta chains from one sample sequenced in a study of blood T cells in healthy people across ages. Then a second PCR, running about 7 to 11 cycles, was carried out with a sample-barcoded 5' primer and a J-beta primer mix. TCRdb reprocessed the 5' RACE reads via MiXCR and lists one record per CDR3 protein. The profile shows about 670,000 distinct CDR3 sequences, more than 45% of them singletons. Material: blood. These receptors came from a woman of 80 years or more in good health.

J is TRBJ2-7 and V is TRBV29-1, with TRBD2 as a possible D gene (7 bases). Looked up from germline, CDR1 is SQVTM and CDR2 is ANQGSEA. V was shortened by 8 bases and J by 7 bases, with 18 bases between the two germline ends. CDR3 length: 12 residues. The DNA of the CDR3 is TGCAGCTCTCGCGGGGGCCCCCATGAGCAGTACTTC. This codes for CSSRGGPHEQYF.

The CDR3: CASSLDRTGGRYEQYF. The CDR3 DNA reads TGTGCCAGCAGCTTGGATCGGACAGGGGGCAGATACGAGCAGTACTTC. The chain joins TRBV5-4 to TRBJ2-4; TRBD1 agrees at 11 bases. The J call is doubtful: the DNA matches TRBJ2-7 better. The CDR3 runs to 16 residues. Germline V CDR1 and CDR2: SGHNT, YYREEE (reference sequence).

This clonotype was found many times. J is TRBJ2-3 and V is TRBV5-1, with no clear D. CDR1 SGHRS and CDR2 YFSETQ come from the germline V gene. CDR3 size: 13 residues. Trimming pared 2 bases from V and 4 bases from J, leaving 8 bases between. CDR3 sequence reads: CASSFRAPDTQYF. CDR3 bases: TGCGCCAGCAGCTTCCGGGCGCCAGATACGCAGTATTTT.